Listed below are T cell receptor beta chains from one sample, sequenced in a study of blood T cell repertoires in COVID-19. Sequencing used immunoSEQ multiplex PCR; TCRdb keeps in-frame clones, though not all of them. The sample includes about 240,000 clones, about nine tenths of them seen just once. The sample was PBMCs or T cells enriched from blood (not recorded which). All receptors come from a woman aged 25-40 years with acute COVID-19. The CDR3 runs from the conserved cysteine through the conserved F or W. D genes are given only for firm matches. Clone size, where shown, is once, few, many, or a class for clones that have expanded.

TRBV20-1	TRBJ2-7	.	.	TGCAGTGCCCCGTCGGGGAGTGAGCAGTACTTC	CSAPSGSEQYF
TRBV11-3	TRBJ1-5	.	.	TGTGCCAGCAGCACCAACAAGACGGACTATAGCAATCAGCCCCAGCATTTT	CASSTNKTDYSNQPQHF
TRBV19	TRBJ1-1	.	TRBD1	TGTGCCAGTAGTATCCAGGGGGCAGGGACTGAAGCTTTCTTT	CASSIQGAGTEAFF
TRBV5-4	TRBJ1-1	.	.	TGTGCCAGCAGCTTGGGAGCTCTAGGGGAAGCGAACACTGAAGCTTTCTTT	CASSLGALGEANTEAFF
TRBV6-1	TRBJ2-3	.	.	TGTGCCAGCAGTGTCGCAGGGAAGGCAGGTAGAGATACGCAGTATTTT	CASSVAGKAGRDTQYF
TRBV16	TRBJ2-1	.	TRBD2	TGTGCCAGCAGCCAATTCTGGGCCCAAGGCGGGGGTGAGCAGTTCTTC	CASSQFWAQGGGEQFF
TRBV4-2	TRBJ1-3	few	.	TGTGCCAGCAGCCCTGAACAGTTTGCCGGGACTGGAAACACCATATATTTT	CASSPEQFAGTGNTIYF
TRBV5-1	TRBJ2-7	.	TRBD1	TGCGCCAGCAGCTGGACAGGGTCTCCGCGCGAGCAGTACTTC	CASSWTGSPREQYF
TRBV19	TRBJ1-5	.	.	TGTGCCAGTAGTATAGCCCAGGGTAATCAGCCCCAGCATTTT	CASSIAQGNQPQHF
TRBV27	TRBJ1-2	.	TRBD1	TGTGCCAGCAGTCCGGGACAGCCTTCCTATGGCTACACCTTC	CASSPGQPSYGYTF
TRBV4-3	TRBJ2-5	.	TRBD1	TGCGCCAGCGGACACTGGGACAGGCAAGAGACCCAGTACTTC	CASGHWDRQETQYF
TRBV7-8	TRBJ1-5	.	.	TGTGCCAGCAGCTTAGAGCCCCAAAATAGCAATCAGCCCCAGCATTTT	CASSLEPQNSNQPQHF
TRBV19	TRBJ1-1	.	.	TGTGCCAGTAGGAGAGGAGATGGGAACACTGAAGCTTTCTTT	CASRRGDGNTEAFF
TRBV5-6	TRBJ1-2	few	.	TGTGCCAGCAGCTTGTTGTTCGGGTACTATGGCTACACCTTC	CASSLLFGYYGYTF
TRBV11-2	TRBJ1-4	.	.	TGTGCCAGCAGCCCTGACAGCCCAAATGAAAAACTGTTTTTT	CASSPDSPNEKLFF
TRBV5-1	TRBJ2-7	.	.	TGCGCCAGCAGCTTCAACGACAGGACCTACGAGCAGTACTTC	CASSFNDRTYEQYF
TRBV23-1	TRBJ1-6	.	TRBD1	TGCGCCAGCAGCGTTGGCAGGGGGAGGAAATCACCCCTCCACTTT	CASSVGRGRKSPLHF
TRBV6-4	TRBJ1-3	few	TRBD1	TGTGCCAGCAGGGGGACAGGGGGCAATTTGGGAAACACCATATATTTT	CASRGTGGNLGNTIYF
TRBV5-1	TRBJ2-7	.	TRBD2	TGCGCCAGCAGCCCAGGACTAGGCATTAGCTCCTACGAGCAGTACTTC	CASSPGLGISSYEQYF
TRBV6-5	TRBJ2-3	.	TRBD1	TGTGCCGGCAGGGGGATGGACTGGACAGATACGCAGTATTTT	CAGRGMDWTDTQYF
TRBV7-9	TRBJ2-3	.	.	TGTGCCAGCAGCTTGTCCCCGGAGGAGGTCCAGGATACGCAGTATTTT	CASSLSPEEVQDTQYF
TRBV27	TRBJ2-1	.	TRBD2	TGTGCCAGCAGATTCGACTTCCGGGGGGGCCTTTACAATGAGCAGTTCTTC	CASRFDFRGGLYNEQFF
TRBV5-4	TRBJ2-3	once	.	TGTGCCAGCAGCCGGAGGGGTACAGATACGCAGTATTTT	CASSRRGTDTQYF